This entry lists 10 T cell receptor beta chains sequenced from one sample in a study of monozygotic twins with inflammatory bowel disease (dated by TCRdb to between 2018 and 2021). The method was 5' RACE. Sequencing was carried out with an Illumina HiSeq 2500. TCRdb reprocessed the reads and assigns one entry to each CDR3 protein sequence, leaving out DNA. The table kept for this sample lists about 110,000 distinct CDR3 sequences. The ten most abundant clones make up 9.5% to 15% of the sample. The sample consisted of blood. The receptors derive from a human donor with ulcerative colitis or Crohn's disease, or a healthy co-twin of an affected twin (not recorded which).

V and J are TRBV7-9 and TRBJ2-3; TCRdb gives TRBD2 as the D gene, but with no DNA this cannot be confirmed. This CDR3 spans 14 amino acids. Germline CDR1 SEHNR, CDR2 FQNEAQ (reference sequence). The CDR3 sequence: CASSHVAGENTQYF.

The chain couples TRBV2 to TRBJ2-7; there is no DNA to check the TCRdb D call of TRBD2. CDR1 SNHLY and CDR2 FYNNEI come from the germline V gene. The CDR3 spans 15 residues. The chain's CDR3 is CASSGEGRENYEQYF.

V usage is TRBV5-6 and J usage is TRBJ2-5; there is no DNA to check the TCRdb D call of TRBD2. This CDR3 contains 15 residues. Germline V gene sequence: CDR1 SGHDT, CDR2 YYEEEE. CDR3 amino acids: CASSLWRGGQETQYF.

The V call is TRBV5-6, the J call TRBJ1-1. Germline lookup yields CDR1 SGHDT and CDR2 YYEEEE. The CDR3 is made up of 12 amino acids. The CDR3 region is CASGIPNTEAFF.

The chain carries TRBV5-6 and TRBJ2-1; TCRdb designates TRBD1, a call that cannot be tested without DNA. Germline V gives CDR1 SGHDT, CDR2 YYEEEE. The CDR3 runs 15 residues. The CDR3 loop is CASSLDVAGDREQFF.

This chain connects TRBV27 to TRBJ2-7; TCRdb designates TRBD2, a call that cannot be tested without DNA. The CDR3 has 13 residues. CDR1 MNHEY and CDR2 SMNVEV come from the germline V gene (reference sequence). The CDR3 protein is CASSLSGGIEQYF.

V is TRBV7-9 and J is TRBJ2-5; with no DNA, the TCRdb D assignment of TRBD2 cannot be verified. Germline CDR1 and CDR2: SEHNR and FQNEAQ (reference sequence). This CDR3 has 14 amino acids. The CDR3 loop is CASSKNGGSETQYF.

The rearrangement joins TRBV2 to TRBJ2-7; the TRBD2 assignment by TCRdb is unverifiable without DNA. Germline V lookup: CDR1 SNHLY, CDR2 FYNNEI. The CDR3 is 14 residues long. The CDR3 protein is CASRRGSGSYEQYF.

The chain couples TRBV2 to TRBJ2-5. This CDR3 is 12 amino acids long. Looked up from germline, CDR1 is SNHLY and CDR2 is FYNNEI. CDR3: CASSEWKETQYF.

This chain links TRBV20-1 with TRBJ2-1; TCRdb names TRBD1, which stays unverified in the absence of DNA. Germline-derived CDR1 and CDR2 are DFQATT and SNEGSKA (reference sequence). This CDR3 spans 15 amino acids. The chain's CDR3 is CSARSGRGPYNEQFF.